One and the same sample provided the 5 T cell receptor beta chains below, sequenced in a study of cytomegalovirus exposure and HLA in healthy donors. PCR used 60 Vbeta primers and 13 Jbeta primers. TCRdb's table, derived via immunoSEQ multiplex PCR, lists solely in-frame clones and lacks some. The profile covers about 70,000 clones, with roughly two thirds appearing a single time and approximately 2.6% taken by the ten largest. The sequenced sample consisted of PBMCs. These receptors originate from a man younger than 40 in good health and CMV-seronegative.

This chain uses TRBV12-2 with TRBJ1-1. TRBV12-2 is annotated as a pseudogene. This CDR3 has 14 amino acids. CDR3 amino acids: CASRIREGNTEAFF. Here the CDR3 DNA reads TGTGCAAGTCGCATCAGGGAGGGAAACACTGAAGCTTTCTTT.

In nucleotides, the CDR3 is TGTGCCAGCAAAGGGACAGGGGCTGTGAACGAGCAGTACTTC. This translates into CASKGTGAVNEQYF. V usage is TRBV2 and J usage is TRBJ2-7; 10 bases fit TRBD1. Losses at the gene ends were 7 bases for V and 5 bases for J; bases not matched to a gene: 8. CDR1 SNHLY and CDR2 FYNNEI come from the germline V gene. The CDR3 loop spans 14 amino acids.

Only a few counts were recorded for this clone. For the CDR3, the DNA is TGTGCCAGCAGACCACAGGGAGCGGCGGGTGAGCAGTTCTTC. Its translation is CASRPQGAAGEQFF. V gene TRBV6-4 combines with J gene TRBJ2-1; D possibly corresponds to TRBD1 (6 bases). In germline, CDR1 is MRHNA, CDR2 SNTAGT. V was shortened by 6 bases and J by 9 bases, with 18 bases between the two germline ends. The CDR3 contains 14 residues.

This clone was observed a handful of times. This sequence joins TRBV6-5 and TRBJ1-6, with 7 bases that match TRBD1. Looked up from germline, CDR1 is MNHEY and CDR2 is SVGAGI. The junction had 5 bases not matched to a gene; V was cut back by 2 bases and J by 10 bases. The CDR3 has 14 residues. The CDR3 nucleotides are TGTGCCAGCAGTTACCGAGGGGGCATGTCACCCCTCCACTTT. It translates to CASSYRGGMSPLHF.

The count of this clone is one. V is TRBV29-1 and J is TRBJ2-5, with 7 nucleotides matching TRBD1. Germline V gene lookup returns CDR1 SQVTM and CDR2 ANQGSEA. Trimming took 7 bases from V and 5 from J; bases not matched to a gene: 10. The CDR3 spans 13 residues. Here the CDR3 DNA reads TGCAGCGGTACATGGACAGGCAGCGAGACCCAGTACTTC. Translated: CSGTWTGSETQYF.